This TCR beta chain is drawn from a study of OX40 agonist ivuxolimab in advanced cancers. Background for the entire study: Ivuxolimab was a fully human IgG2 agonistic monoclonal antibody targeting the costimulatory receptor OX40 (CD134). Patients were allowed to have had prior anti-PD-1, anti-PD-L1 or anti-CTLA-4 therapy, and 40% of the dose-escalation patients had been treated with checkpoint inhibitors. The dose-escalation cohort was around 84% male with a mean age of approximately 60 years, ranging from 23 to 79. Of the roughly 50 dose-escalation patients, hepatocellular carcinoma was present in roughly 19, melanoma in approximately 15, renal cell carcinoma in 9 and head and neck cancer in 9. The paper covers the monotherapy dose-escalation part of the phase I ivuxolimab trial, which included N of about 50 patients. Partial responses were achieved by three dose-escalation patients, of whom one had hepatocellular carcinoma and two had cutaneous melanoma. The point of sequencing TCRbeta in the periphery was to test whether ivuxolimab changed TCR sequence diversity and drove clonal T-cell expansion. Intravenous ivuxolimab was administered to patients every 2 weeks at six dose levels: 0.01, 0.1, 0.3, 1.5, 3 and 10 mg/kg. Overall study results and their limits: After ivuxolimab, expanded clones were on average more numerous among CD8+ T cells than among CD4+ T cells. The antigen specificity of the clonally expanded peripheral T cells was not determined. In the 0.1-3.0 mg/kg groups, partial responders had among the lowest normalized peripheral clonal expansion, particularly in CD8+ T cells. Low levels of normalized T-cell clonal expansion were also shown by some nonresponding patients. At doses from 0.1 to 3.0 mg/kg, clonal expansion was seen in both CD4+ and CD8+ blood T cells between baseline and week 6.

Note on this clone: No cognate antigen has been identified for it. No much larger clone is present one base from it, and per-base qualities are unavailable.

Genomic DNA was isolated from the sorted cells so that the TCRbeta CDR3 region could be sequenced. The immunoSEQ Assay was used for sequencing of TCRbeta CDR3 regions. TCRdb retrieved this table from immuneACCESS and kept in-frame rearrangements only. Not all clones are present; in checked studies, unresolved V genes account for under half, and no reason is known for the remainder. The sample records 40,000 to 60,000 clones, around 87% of which are singletons. Together, the top ten hold 11% of the sample. Patients with a history of autoimmune disease or receiving systemic immunosuppression were excluded from the trial. Peripheral blood for TCR sequencing was drawn from every dose cohort at baseline, at cycle 4 day 1 and at cycle 7 day 1. The samples were taken from a phase I, first-in-human, multicenter, open-label dose-escalation trial of ivuxolimab. Adults with locally advanced or metastatic melanoma, renal cell carcinoma, hepatocellular carcinoma or head and neck squamous cell carcinoma were enrolled in the trial. Before TCR sequencing, CD4+ T cells and CD8+ T cells from peripheral blood were sorted into separate populations.

From the cysteine through the phenylalanine, the CDR3 covers 17 amino acids. The sequence is cut down to CDR3 DNA, 51 bases in frame from base 1. Clipping removes 4 bases from V and 4 bases from J, with 14 as the unmatched junction base count. Per the germline V gene, SGDLS is the CDR1 and YYNGEE is the CDR2. This TCR was recovered from an adult with an advanced solid tumor such as melanoma, head and neck, liver or kidney cancer. The starting material was CD4+ or CD8+ T cells sorted from blood, obtained in a trial of the OX40 agonist ivuxolimab. The chain is encoded by TRBV9 joined to TRBJ1-5, and 7 bases in between align with TRBD1. The sequence in DNA is TGTGCCAGCAGCACACACCGGGATGGACAGGTTAATCAGCCCCAGCATTTT. Protein translation: CASSTHRDGQVNQPQHF. Here the CDR3 is joined to the reference TRBV9 and TRBJ1-5 genes, and the full variable domain is: DSGVTQTPKHLITATGQRVTLRCSPRSGDLSVYWYQQSLDQGLQFLIQYYNGEERAKGNILERFSAQQFPDLHSELNLSSLELGDSALYFCASSTHRDGQVNQPQHFGDGTRLSIL.